The clone carrying this T cell receptor beta chain was detected a few times. Its target is not known. From the 5' RACE reads, TCRdb called clonotypes with MiXCR, one entry per CDR3 protein. This table holds fewer than 85,000 distinct CDR3 sequences, approximately 10% found once. This entry belongs to a study of early T cells in non-severe SARS-CoV-2 infection. The ends were cut back, 2 bases at V and 3 bases at J, with 14 bases in the middle. The germline gives CDR1 SQVTM, CDR2 ANQGSEA. The CDR3 is 15 residues long. General study findings and limits: Matches to VDJdb favored anti-spike CD8 responses and missed private and CD4 specificities.

This chain joins TRBV29-1 and TRBJ2-1; a possible D gene is TRBD1 (6 bases). This sample comprised whole blood, obtained at baseline. The TCR sequence derives from an adult who was a healthcare worker with PCR-confirmed SARS-CoV-2 infection or an uninfected control (not recorded which). The CDR3 here is CSVEPNRDRYNEQFF. For the CDR3, the DNA is TGCAGCGTTGAACCCAACAGGGACCGCTACAATGAGCAGTTCTTC.